The clone carrying this TCR beta chain was picked up one time. iRepertoire HTBI primers and Arm-PCR of CDR3 regions built TCR beta libraries. TCRdb re-called the multiplex PCR reads with MiXCR, one entry per CDR3 protein. The profile shows 400,000 to 600,000 distinct CDR3 sequences, around a fifth of them singletons. Time point indicated: persistent/refractory GD, antithyroid drugs over 5 years with positive TRAb. Preparation of the TCR library used RNA extracted from PBMCs. Guidelines of the American Thyroid Association were used to diagnose Graves' disease. This entry belongs to a study of regulatory T cells in long-lasting Graves disease. The germline gives CDR1 SQVTM, CDR2 ANQGSEA. The CDR3 consists of 13 residues. Trimming shortened V by 5 bases and J by 1 base, and 9 bases separated the two germline ends.

The sample in question was peripheral blood mononuclear cells (PBMCs), obtained when the disease was refractory, from a patient treated with antithyroid drugs. V and J are TRBV29-1 and TRBJ1-5; unclear D gene. The receptor's source is a female donor with Graves disease. CDR3 amino acids: CSVRSRSNQPQHF. In DNA, the CDR3 is TGCAGCGTTAGGAGCAGAAGCAATCAGCCCCAGCATTTT.